This T cell receptor (beta chain) was retrieved from a study of shared clonotypes between healthy human individuals. This clone turned up a few times. Its antigen is undetermined. CDR3 length equals 14 residues. Per the germline V gene, CDR1 is SGHNT and CDR2 is YYREEE (reference sequence). The V gene lost 5 bases and the J gene lost 4 bases, with 13 bases spanning the gap. The protocol was immunoSEQ multiplex PCR, while the TCRdb copy is restricted to in-frame clones and leaves out a portion. In the table there are 900,000 to 1,200,000 clones, around three quarters of which are singletons. General study results and limits: Clonotype sharing among donors, it was expected, would be affected by sequencing depth.

The sequenced sample was memory CD4+ T cells from PBMCs. Noted subset: CD45RA-negative fraction. This TCR derives from a man aged 18 to 29 in good health. Some clones in this sample may be carry-over from other donors' samples. The chain uses TRBV5-4 and TRBJ2-1; D gene ambiguous. The CDR3 reads CASSTDPLYNEQFF. The CDR3 bases are TGTGCCAGCAGTACCGATCCCCTATACAATGAGCAGTTCTTC.